The 5 T cell receptor beta chains given below trace back to one sample, sequenced in a study of Ad26.COV2.S vaccination and SARS-CoV-2 variants. Sequenced by immunoSEQ multiplex PCR; TCRdb stores in-frame clones only, minus some. The sample contains about 220,000 clones, roughly 90% of which appear only once. The treatment was: approximately 18 received Ad26.COV2.S at low or high dose, single or two shots; 5 received placebo; per-sample allocation not given. On day 63 after the first injection, vaccine and placebo recipients gave samples. Sequences were derived from peripheral blood, sampled in a trial of Ad26.COV2.S vaccine versus placebo. These receptors were collected from a person between 18 and 65 years old who received the Ad26.COV2.S COVID-19 vaccine or a placebo.

The chain has TRBV18 and TRBJ2-2, with a tentative D call TRBD2 (7 bases). Germline V gene sequence: CDR1 KGHSH, CDR2 LQKENI. V dropped 2 bases and J dropped 4 bases, with 14 bases sitting between them. The CDR3 loop spans 16 amino acids. CDR3 sequence: CASSPKGGPRTGELFF. CDR3 in DNA: TGTGCCAGCTCACCAAAGGGGGGGCCGCGCACCGGGGAGCTGTTTTTT.

The CDR3 sequence: CSVEDSKGNSPLHF. CDR3 bases: TGCAGCGTTGAAGATAGTAAGGGGAATTCACCCCTCCACTTT. The rearrangement links TRBV29-1 to TRBJ1-6, with a tentative D call TRBD1 (5 bases). Germline values: CDR1 SQVTM, CDR2 ANQGSEA. The CDR3 totals 14 residues. Trimming shortened V by 0 bases and J by 7 bases, and 10 bases separated the two germline ends.

This chain joins TRBV28 and TRBJ2-5, with 8 bases that match TRBD2. After removal of 6 bases from V and 2 bases from J, the junction contained 11 bases not matched to a gene. The germline V gene has CDR1 MDHEN and CDR2 SYDVKM. This CDR3 spans 16 amino acids. CDR3 DNA sequence: TGTGCCAGCAGCCCCGGGGTAGCGGGATTACAAGAGACCCAGTACTTC. Amino acids: CASSPGVAGLQETQYF. Filled out from reference TRBV28 and TRBJ2-5, the complete variable domain reads DVKVTQSSRYLVKRTGEKVFLECVQDMDHENMFWYRQDPGLGLRLIYFSYDVKMKEKGDIPEGYSVSREKKERFSLILESASTNQTSMYLCASSPGVAGLQETQYFGPGTRLLVL.

This clone has just one count. V usage is TRBV6-5 and J usage is TRBJ1-2; 7 bases are a match to TRBD1. Germline assignment: CDR1 MNHEY and CDR2 SVGAGI. The CDR3 runs to 14 residues. Trimming cost V 5 bases and J 7 bases; bases outside gene matches: 10. CDR3 in amino acids: CASSLTGAAFGYTF. The DNA for the CDR3 is TGTGCCAGCAGTCTTACAGGGGCCGCCTTTGGCTACACCTTC.

V gene TRBV13 combines with J gene TRBJ2-1, with TRBD1 matching over 11 bases. V was pared by 5 bases and J by 2 bases, with 5 bases of the junction left unmatched. CDR1 and CDR2 (germline): PRHDT, FYEKMQ (reference sequence). The CDR3 is 16 residues long. The CDR3 spells CASSGRTGGAYNEQFF. The CDR3 region has the DNA TGTGCCAGCAGCGGAAGGACAGGGGGCGCCTACAATGAGCAGTTCTTC.